This entry lists 22 T cell receptor beta chains sequenced from one sample in a study of blood T cell repertoires in COVID-19. This table comes from immunoSEQ multiplex PCR, and its TCRdb copy is limited to in-frame clones, with some not included. The sample records fewer than 50,000 clones, around nine tenths being singletons. Sequenced sample: peripheral blood. The receptors derive from a man aged 45-65 years with COVID-19, enrolled during active disease.

The gene calls are TRBV30 and TRBJ1-1, with unresolved D. With 4 bases removed from V and 3 bases from J, the gap between germline ends came to 12 bases. Germline V gene sequence: CDR1 GTSNPN, CDR2 SVGIG (reference sequence). This CDR3 is built from 13 residues. CDR3 DNA: TGTGCCTGGAACTTGGAACGGGACACTGAAGCTTTCTTT. Translation gives CAWNLERDTEAFF.

The chain has TRBV6-1 and TRBJ1-5, with D uncertain. The ends were cut back, 2 bases at V and 2 bases at J, with 10 bases in the middle. The CDR3 runs 15 residues. Germline V gene sequence: CDR1 MNHNS, CDR2 SASEGT. CDR3 DNA sequence: TGTGCCAGCAGTGAATTTATAGCAGGCAATCAGCCCCAGCATTTT. Translated: CASSEFIAGNQPQHF.

The CDR3 coding sequence is TGCAGCGTTGAAGAGGGAGGAGGAAATACGCAGTATTTT. This sequence encodes CSVEEGGGNTQYF. The rearrangement uses TRBV29-1 and TRBJ2-3, with D perhaps TRBD2 (6 bases). CDR3 size: 13 residues. Trimming pared 0 bases from V and 7 bases from J, leaving 11 bases between. Germline V gene data show CDR1 as SQVTM and CDR2 as ANQGSEA.

The chain couples TRBV11-2 to TRBJ1-2; 7 nucleotides line up with TRBD1. Germline values: CDR1 SGHAT, CDR2 FQNNGV. With 5 bases clipped from V and 8 bases from J, the junction kept 14 bases outside the gene matches. This CDR3 is 15 amino acids long. The CDR3 DNA follows: TGTGCCAGCAGCCTTTCCCCCACTACAGGGGACGGCTACACCTTC. Protein product: CASSLSPTTGDGYTF.

J is TRBJ1-1 and V is TRBV5-1; TRBD1 agrees at 8 bases. The CDR3 covers 15 residues. The germline V gene encodes CDR1 SGHRS and CDR2 YFSETQ. Trimming removed 4 bases from V and 5 bases from J; junction bases left unmatched: 10. CDR3 residues: CASSRTSTGGTEAFF. The CDR3 DNA sequence: TGCGCCAGCAGCCGAACCTCAACAGGGGGAACTGAAGCTTTCTTT.

The CDR3 reads CASSWSRGQLGEKLFF. The CDR3 nucleotides read TGTGCCAGCAGCTGGAGTCGGGGTCAGCTAGGTGAAAAACTGTTTTTT. This sequence joins TRBV5-5 and TRBJ1-4; unclear D gene. CDR1 SGHKS and CDR2 YYEKEE come from the germline V gene (reference sequence). Trimming cost V 3 bases and J 7 bases, with 19 bases left between them. The CDR3 consists of 16 residues.

V is TRBV19 and J is TRBJ1-1, with D perhaps TRBD1 (5 bases). Per germline, CDR1 LNHDA and CDR2 SQIVND (reference sequence). The CDR3 has 13 residues. V lost 6 bases to trimming and J lost 1 base, with 9 bases between them. The CDR3 DNA sequence: TGTGCCAGTAGGGTGACAGAGAACACTGAAGCTTTCTTT. Its translation is CASRVTENTEAFF.

Here the CDR3 reads CASSLSLIYGYTF. In DNA form, the CDR3 reads TGTGCCAGCAGCTTATCACTTATCTATGGCTACACCTTC. The chain carries TRBV7-2 and TRBJ1-2, with D unclear. CDR3 size: 13 residues. Germline assignment: CDR1 SGHTA and CDR2 FQGNSA. Trimming left V 2 bases short and J 4 bases short, with 8 bases between.

V is TRBV25-1 and J is TRBJ2-3; tentative D call: TRBD1 (5 bases). Trimming removed 4 bases from V and 4 bases from J, with 9 bases in between. The CDR3 spans 13 residues. Germline values: CDR1 MGHDK, CDR2 SYGVNS. CDR3 protein: CASSAMGPDTQYF. CDR3 DNA sequence: TGTGCCAGCAGTGCCATGGGGCCAGATACGCAGTATTTT.

The gene calls are TRBV4-1 and TRBJ1-5; D uncertain. V was pared by 0 bases and J by 7 bases, with 13 bases between. This CDR3 is built from 15 residues. Germline V gene lookup returns CDR1 MGHRA and CDR2 YSYEKL. Written as DNA, the CDR3 is TGCGCCAGCAGCCAAGAGTACAGAGCAAGGCAGCCCCAGCATTTT. It codes for CASSQEYRARQPQHF.

The CDR3 DNA sequence: TGTGCCAGCAGCCCGGGACCGGGGGACTTAGACTATGGCTACACCTTC. Encoded protein: CASSPGPGDLDYGYTF. The genes are TRBV7-9 and TRBJ1-2; perhaps TRBD1 as D (5 bases). This CDR3 contains 16 residues. Germline-derived CDR1 and CDR2 are SEHNR and FQNEAQ (reference sequence). Trimming pared 5 bases from V and 3 bases from J, leaving 19 bases between.

This clone was seen more than once but under ten times. The rearrangement joins TRBV9 to TRBJ1-2; D ambiguous. The V end was cut by 3 bases, the J end by 3 bases, with 15 bases between. Germline values: CDR1 SGDLS, CDR2 YYNGEE. CDR3 length: 15 residues. CDR3 residues: CASSGRPAADYGYTF. The CDR3 DNA reads as TGTGCCAGCAGCGGACGACCGGCCGCGGACTATGGCTACACCTTC.

The J gene is TRBJ2-2, the V gene TRBV19, with D unclear. The V and J ends lost 8 bases and 4 bases respectively, with 11 bases between them. CDR1 LNHDA and CDR2 SQIVND come from the germline V gene (reference sequence). CDR3 length equals 13 residues. In DNA, the CDR3 is TGTGCCAGTTTCTCCCCAGGCACCGGGGAGCTGTTTTTT. Translating it yields CASFSPGTGELFF. Variable domain in full (rest from reference TRBV19 and TRBJ2-2): DGGITQSPKYLFRKEGQNVTLSCEQNLNHDAMYWYRQDPGQGLRLIYYSQIVNDFQKGDIAEGYSVSREKKESFPLTVTSAQKNPTAFYLCASFSPGTGELFFGEGSRLTVL.

This chain joins TRBV5-1 and TRBJ2-7, with D possibly being TRBD1 (6 bases). V shed 2 bases and J shed 2 bases, with 11 bases lying between them. The CDR3 length is 14 residues. The germline gives CDR1 SGHRS, CDR2 YFSETQ. The CDR3 DNA is TGCGCCAGCAGCTTACAGGGCAAAACCTACGAGCAGTACTTC. Translating gives CASSLQGKTYEQYF.

V usage is TRBV4-1 and J usage is TRBJ2-5, with 7 nucleotides matching TRBD2. Looked up from germline, CDR1 is MGHRA and CDR2 is YSYEKL. The CDR3 spans 17 residues. J lost 5 bases, V lost 1 base, and 13 bases had no gene match. The CDR3 spells CASSQGAGSAGEETQYF. The CDR3 coding sequence is TGCGCCAGCAGCCAAGGAGCAGGAAGCGCGGGGGAGGAGACCCAGTACTTC.

The chain has TRBV11-2 and TRBJ2-1, with a possible D match to TRBD2 (5 bases). Germline V gene lookup returns CDR1 SGHAT and CDR2 FQNNGV. The CDR3 is 12 residues long. Trimming left V 4 bases short and J 9 bases short, with 10 bases between. CDR3 bases: TGTGCCAGCAGCTACCCTAGCCGTGAGCAGTTCTTC. It translates to CASSYPSREQFF.

V is TRBV25-1 and J is TRBJ2-7, with D perhaps TRBD1 (6 bases). CDR3 length: 15 amino acids. Trimming pared 5 bases from V and 2 bases from J, leaving 16 bases between. Germline CDR1 is MGHDK and CDR2 is SYGVNS. The CDR3 region has the DNA TGTGCCAGCAGTCCTCACCGGACAGTTACCTACGAGCAGTACTTC. Translating it yields CASSPHRTVTYEQYF.

The chain combines TRBV20-1 with TRBJ1-6; TRBD1 agrees at 7 bases. CDR1 DFQATT and CDR2 SNEGSKA come from the germline V gene (reference sequence). Unmatched junction bases numbered 2, after V lost 3 bases and J lost 6 bases. This CDR3 has 13 amino acids. As DNA, the CDR3 is TGCAGTGCTAGTGGACAGGTTAATTCACCCCTCCACTTT. Translation gives CSASGQVNSPLHF.

The genes are TRBV6-5 and TRBJ1-5, with a weak D call TRBD1 (6 bases). V was trimmed by 6 bases and J by 2 bases, leaving 11 bases between them. CDR1 is MNHEY, CDR2 SVGAGI, per germline. The CDR3 covers 14 residues. The CDR3 nucleotides read TGTGCCAGCAGGGGAGGGGGTGGCAATCAGCCCCAGCATTTT. Residues: CASRGGGGNQPQHF.

This chain joins TRBV28 and TRBJ2-7; a possible D gene is TRBD2 (7 bases). The CDR3 consists of 17 residues. V lost 2 bases and J lost 0, with 17 bases in between. Germline CDR1 MDHEN, CDR2 SYDVKM. The CDR3 is CASSLPGGGATSYEQYF. The DNA of the CDR3 is TGTGCCAGCAGTTTACCGGGGGGCGGCGCCACCTCCTACGAGCAGTACTTC.

J is TRBJ1-5 and V is TRBV7-9, with TRBD1 as a possible D gene (5 bases). Trimming cost V 1 base and J 9 bases, with 13 bases left between them. CDR3 length equals 14 residues. Germline V CDR1 and CDR2: SEHNR, FQNEAQ (reference sequence). CDR3 residues: CASSLGGDLGPQHF. The CDR3 coding sequence is TGTGCCAGCAGCTTAGGCGGGGACCTCGGGCCCCAGCATTTT.

The J gene is TRBJ1-3, the V gene TRBV24-1; D is possibly TRBD1 (6 bases). The CDR3 spans 16 residues. V was clipped by 2 bases and J by 7 bases, with 17 bases between them. CDR1 and CDR2 from the germline V gene are KGHDR and SFDVKD. The CDR3 reads CATSDYREARSNTIYF. The DNA of the CDR3 is TGTGCCACCAGTGATTACAGGGAAGCCAGAAGCAACACCATATATTTT.